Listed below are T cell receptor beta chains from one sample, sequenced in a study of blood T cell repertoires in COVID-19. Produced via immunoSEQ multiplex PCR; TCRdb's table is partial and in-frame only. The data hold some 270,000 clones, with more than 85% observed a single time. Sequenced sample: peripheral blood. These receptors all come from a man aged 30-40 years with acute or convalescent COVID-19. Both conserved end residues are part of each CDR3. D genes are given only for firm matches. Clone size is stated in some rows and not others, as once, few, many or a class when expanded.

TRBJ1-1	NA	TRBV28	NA	CAGSGQPNTEAFF	TGTGCCGGCTCGGGACAACCTAACACTGAAGCTTTCTTT
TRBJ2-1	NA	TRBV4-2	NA	CASSQEEGWQFF	TGTGCCAGCAGCCAAGAGGAGGGTTGGCAGTTCTTC
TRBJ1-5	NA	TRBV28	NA	CASSLDKISPEPQHF	TGTGCCAGCAGTTTGGACAAAATCAGCCCCGAGCCCCAGCATTTT
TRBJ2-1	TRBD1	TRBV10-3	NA	CAISVGQGANEQFF	TGTGCCATCAGTGTGGGACAGGGGGCGAATGAGCAGTTCTTC
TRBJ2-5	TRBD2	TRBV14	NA	CASSTLAALETQYF	TGTGCCAGCAGCACACTAGCGGCCCTTGAGACCCAGTACTTC
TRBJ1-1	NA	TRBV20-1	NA	CSARGSQAFF	TGCAGTGCGAGGGGGAGTCAAGCTTTCTTT
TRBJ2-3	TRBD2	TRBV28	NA	CASSLTSGGADTQYF	TGTGCCAGCAGTTTAACCAGCGGGGGGGCAGATACGCAGTATTTT
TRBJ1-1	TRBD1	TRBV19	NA	CASSDREGYTEAFF	TGTGCCAGTAGTGACAGGGAAGGGTACACTGAAGCTTTCTTT
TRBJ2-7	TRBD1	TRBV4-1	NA	CASSQAPGQGDEQYF	TGCGCCAGCAGCCAAGCTCCGGGACAGGGCGACGAGCAGTACTTC
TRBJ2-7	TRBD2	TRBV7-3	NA	CASSPAGGSGQYF	TGTGCCAGCAGCCCAGCGGGGGGTTCGGGGCAGTACTTC
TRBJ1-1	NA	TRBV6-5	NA	CASSYGGQNTEAFF	TGTGCCAGCAGTTACGGGGGACAGAACACTGAAGCTTTCTTT
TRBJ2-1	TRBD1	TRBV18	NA	CASSPRQGANEQFF	TGTGCCAGCTCACCTCGGCAGGGGGCAAATGAGCAGTTCTTC
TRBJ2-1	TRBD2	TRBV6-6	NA	CASSYSGREQFF	TGTGCCAGCAGTTACTCCGGGAGGGAGCAGTTCTTC
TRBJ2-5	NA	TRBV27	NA	CASSRRQAQETQYF	TGTGCCAGCAGCCGAAGACAAGCTCAAGAGACCCAGTACTTC
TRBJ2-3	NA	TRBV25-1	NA	CASSDTVTDTQYF	TGTGCCAGCAGTGACACGGTGACAGATACGCAGTATTTT
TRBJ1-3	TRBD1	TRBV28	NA	CASRGIGTASGNTIYF	TGTGCCAGCCGAGGTATCGGGACAGCCTCTGGAAACACCATATATTTT
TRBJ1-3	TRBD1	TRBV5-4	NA	CASSRTGTGSGNTIYF	TGTGCCAGCAGCCGCACCGGGACAGGGTCTGGAAACACCATATATTTT
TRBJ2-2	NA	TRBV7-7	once	CASGQINGELFF	TGTGCTAGCGGACAAATTAACGGGGAGCTGTTTTTT
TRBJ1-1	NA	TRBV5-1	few	CASSPQQNTEAFF	TGCGCCAGCAGCCCTCAACAGAACACTGAAGCTTTCTTT
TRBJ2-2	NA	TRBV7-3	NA	CASSRKGGIDTGELFF	TGTGCCAGCAGCCGAAAGGGCGGGATCGACACCGGGGAGCTGTTTTTT
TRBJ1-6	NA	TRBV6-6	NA	CASSYPDSPLHF	TGTGCCAGCAGTTACCCGGATTCACCCCTCCACTTT
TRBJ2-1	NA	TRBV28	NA	CASSSLSYNEQFF	TGTGCCAGCAGTTCCCTCTCCTACAATGAGCAGTTCTTC
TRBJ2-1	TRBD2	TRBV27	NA	CASSLFSGSSYEQFF	TGTGCCAGCAGTTTGTTTAGCGGGAGTAGCTATGAGCAGTTCTTC
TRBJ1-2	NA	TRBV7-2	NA	CASSPGGGRGGYTF	TGTGCCAGCAGCCCGGGTGGGGGCAGGGGTGGCTACACCTTC
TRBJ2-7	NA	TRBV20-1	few	CSASGDTYEQYF	TGCAGTGCTAGTGGGGACACCTACGAGCAGTACTTC
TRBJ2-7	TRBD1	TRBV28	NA	CASRKTGYSYEQYF	TGTGCCAGCAGGAAGACAGGGTACTCCTACGAGCAGTACTTC
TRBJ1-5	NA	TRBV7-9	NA	CASSLEVLQGRGQPQHF	TGTGCCAGCAGCTTAGAGGTGCTACAGGGCCGAGGGCAGCCCCAGCATTTT